The next 23 T cell receptor beta chains were all read from a single sample in a study of T-cell reconstitution after alpha-beta-depleted transplantation in children. Unique molecular identifiers were used in preparing the TCRbeta library. TCRdb analysed the PCR reads with MiXCR anew, one entry per CDR3 protein. The sample carries 500,000 or so distinct CDR3 sequences, approximately 32% recorded once. Material: PBMCs from the stem cell graft donor, obtained from the stem cell graft. The receptors were sampled from a human donor who donated a stem cell graft to a child with aplastic anemia.

V usage is TRBV3-1 and J usage is TRBJ1-1; D not resolved. Trimming took 4 bases from V and 7 from J, leaving 13 bases between them. This CDR3 has 13 residues. Germline lookup yields CDR1 LGHDT and CDR2 YNNKEL (reference sequence). CDR3 nucleotides: TGTGCCAGCAGCCCCGAATACGGGCATGAAGCTTTCTTT. Its protein is CASSPEYGHEAFF.

This clonotype was seen a handful of times. The J gene is TRBJ2-1, the V gene TRBV7-2, with 11 positions matching TRBD2. CDR3 size: 15 residues. V lost 5 bases, J lost 0 bases, and 0 bases stayed unmatched. Looked up from germline, CDR1 is SGHTA and CDR2 is FQGNSA. CDR3 coding DNA: TGTGCCAGCAGCACTAGCGGGGGCTCCTACAATGAGCAGTTCTTC. Amino acids: CASSTSGGSYNEQFF.

The V call is TRBV12-3 or TRBV12-4, the J call TRBJ1-1; D not resolved. This CDR3 has 14 residues. V shed 7 bases and J shed 8 bases, with 20 bases lying between them. The CDR3 region has the DNA TGTGCCAGCACCCAATCAGGACGAAAGAGGGAAGCTTTCTTT. It is translated as CASTQSGRKREAFF.

The chain carries TRBV29-1 and TRBJ2-1, with TRBD2 matching 11 bases. This CDR3 is 16 amino acids long. Trimming removed 7 bases from V and 1 base from J; junction bases left unmatched: 9. Germline lookup yields CDR1 SQVTM and CDR2 ANQGSEA. The DNA of the CDR3 is TGCAGCGGATTATCTACTAGCGGGAGTTCCTACAATGAGCAGTTCTTC. It specifies CSGLSTSGSSYNEQFF.

The rearrangement links TRBV20-1 to TRBJ1-1; D is perhaps TRBD1 (6 bases). V was cut by 2 bases and J by 8 bases, with 21 bases left in between. Germline values: CDR1 DFQATT, CDR2 SNEGSKA (reference sequence). This CDR3 has 15 residues. The CDR3 region is CSARKGGGSGSEAFF. As DNA, the CDR3 is TGCAGTGCTAGAAAGGGGGGAGGATCTGGATCAGAAGCTTTCTTT.

The chain recombines TRBV5-4 with TRBJ2-1, with 7 bases lining up with TRBD2. The CDR3 is 16 residues long. V shed 1 base, J shed 6 bases, and the junction held 10 bases outside the gene matches. The germline V gene encodes CDR1 SGHNT and CDR2 YYREEE (reference sequence). The CDR3 coding sequence is TGTGCCAGCAGCTTGTCCCGGGAGGCTCGATTCAATGAGCAGTTCTTC. Its translation: CASSLSREARFNEQFF.

This clonotype occurred a few times. The chain combines TRBV12-3 or TRBV12-4 with TRBJ2-7; D is possibly TRBD1 (6 bases). This CDR3 comprises 13 residues. Trimming shortened V by 1 base and J by 7 bases, and 11 bases separated the two germline ends. The CDR3 sequence: CASSLDRVGEQYV. CDR3 coding DNA: TGTGCCAGCAGTTTAGACAGGGTTGGGGAGCAGTACGTC.

There are a few counts of this clonotype. The chain couples TRBV6-1 to TRBJ1-6, with D tentatively TRBD1 (5 bases). Trimming pared 6 bases from V and 2 bases from J, leaving 14 bases between. In germline, CDR1 is MNHNS, CDR2 SASEGT. There are 16 residues in the CDR3. CDR3 DNA sequence: TGTGCCAGCAGGGGAGTTCGAGGGGCCTATAATTCACCCCTCCACTTT. This codes for CASRGVRGAYNSPLHF.

The chain links TRBV7-9 to TRBJ1-2; 10 nucleotides match TRBD1. V shed 0 bases and J 12 bases; nucleotides not matched to a gene: 1. This CDR3 region has 12 residues. Germline assignment: CDR1 SEHNR and CDR2 FQNEAQ (reference sequence). The CDR3 protein is CASSLAGTGDTF. In nucleotides, the CDR3 is TGTGCCAGCAGCTTAGCGGGGACAGGGGACACCTTC.

A few counts support this clonotype. The rearrangement uses TRBV28 and TRBJ1-1, with TRBD1 as a possible D gene (5 bases). Germline assignment: CDR1 MDHEN and CDR2 SYDVKM. V lost 1 base, J lost 10 bases, and 13 bases lay in between. CDR3 length: 13 amino acids. Here the CDR3 reads CASSLYSDNGAFF. CDR3 bases: TGTGCCAGCAGTTTATATTCGGACAATGGAGCTTTCTTT. Together with reference TRBV28 and TRBJ1-1, the CDR3 gives the full variable domain: DVKVTQSSRYLVKRTGEKVFLECVQDMDHENMFWYRQDPGLGLRLIYFSYDVKMKEKGDIPEGYSVSREKKERFSLILESASTNQTSMYLCASSLYSDNGAFFGQGTRLTVV.

This clonotype was detected a few times. The rearrangement links TRBV5-6 to TRBJ1-5, with 8 bases fitting TRBD1. V lost 0 bases to trimming and J lost 3 bases; unmatched junction nucleotides: 5. The CDR3 length is 16 residues. Germline V gene data show CDR1 as SGHDT and CDR2 as YYEEEE. CDR3: CASSLGQGAFNQPQHF. CDR3 DNA: TGTGCCAGCAGCTTGGGCCAGGGGGCCTTCAATCAGCCCCAGCATTTT.

This clonotype was seen more than once but under ten times. The V gene is TRBV4-3, the J gene TRBJ1-4; D gene uncertain. The V gene's germline CDR1 is LGHNA and CDR2 YSLEER. Deletions cut 0 bases from V and 8 bases from J, with 16 bases between. CDR3 length equals 16 residues. CDR3 bases: TGCGCCAGCAGCCAAGATAGTCGATTCATCGGGGAAAAACTGTTTTTT. Amino acid sequence: CASSQDSRFIGEKLFF.

This chain uses TRBV11-2 with TRBJ2-3; 8 nucleotides agree with TRBD2. The CDR3 is made up of 16 amino acids. V lost 7 bases and J lost 5; bases outside the gene matches: 14. In germline, CDR1 is SGHAT, CDR2 FQNNGV. The CDR3 DNA is TGTGCCAGCATCGCCCGAAGAGCGGGAGACGGAGATACGCAGTATTTT. Its protein is CASIARRAGDGDTQYF.

The V gene is TRBV19, the J gene TRBJ2-1, with 8 nucleotides matching TRBD1. The CDR3 has 13 residues. Germline CDR1 reads LNHDA; CDR2 reads SQIVND (reference sequence). V shed 8 bases and J 3 bases; nucleotides not matched to a gene: 3. The CDR3 bases are TGTGCCAGTGGGGACAGGAGCTACAATGAGCAGTTCTTC. Translation: CASGDRSYNEQFF.

The V and J genes are TRBV25-1 and TRBJ2-5; possibly TRBD1 or TRBD2 for D (5 bases each). This CDR3 has 15 amino acids. The germline gives CDR1 MGHDK, CDR2 SYGVNS. The ends were cut back, 4 bases at V and 4 bases at J, with 16 bases in the middle. The CDR3 nucleotides read TGTGCCAGCAGTGGCCCACGGGGACCGGGAGAGACCCAGTACTTC. Translating gives CASSGPRGPGETQYF.

On this clonotype itself: The junction differs from germline at one of its ends, possibly a read error. This chain links TRBV7-8 with TRBJ2-6; D may be TRBD1 or TRBD2 (5 bases each). CDR3 length equals 16 residues. Germline assignment: CDR1 SGHVS and CDR2 FQNEAQ. CDR3 in DNA: TGTGCCAGCAGCTTAGTGGGTAGGGCCGGGGCCAACGGCCTGACTTTC. It is translated as CASSLVGRAGANGLTF. Using reference TRBV7-8 and TRBJ2-6 for the parts outside the CDR3, the full variable domain is GAGVSQSPRYKVAKRGQDVALRCDPISGHVSLFWYQQALGQGPEFLTYFQNEAQLDKSGLPSDRFFAERPEGSVSTLKIQRTQQEDSAVYLCASSLVGRAGANGLTFGAGSRLTVL.

This clonotype occurred a few times. The chain combines TRBV29-1 with TRBJ2-3; TRBD1 matches 8 bases. The CDR3 runs 14 residues. J lost 4 bases, V lost 5 bases, and 8 bases had no gene match. In germline, CDR1 is SQVTM, CDR2 ANQGSEA. CDR3 bases: TGCAGCGTTCTGGAGACAGGGGCGGCAGATACGCAGTATTTT. Protein product: CSVLETGAADTQYF.

V usage is TRBV6-2 or TRBV6-3 and J usage is TRBJ2-1; D may correspond to TRBD1 or TRBD2 (5 bases each). Germline CDR1 and CDR2: MNHEY and SVGEGT. V lost 4 bases and J 9 bases, leaving 13 bases between the germline ends. CDR3 length: 13 amino acids. CDR3 in amino acids: CASSWGPGAEQFF. The CDR3 DNA is TGTGCCAGCAGTTGGGGACCTGGGGCTGAGCAGTTCTTC.

The rearrangement uses TRBV20-1 and TRBJ1-1; D remains unclear. There are 12 residues in the CDR3. Per germline, CDR1 DFQATT and CDR2 SNEGSKA (reference sequence). The ends were cut back, 1 base at V and 6 bases at J, with 9 bases in the middle. Here the CDR3 DNA reads TGCAGTGCTAGAGCGGGGTACTCTGAAGCTTTCTTT. Translated, it gives CSARAGYSEAFF.

The genes are TRBV6-5 and TRBJ1-1; possible D gene TRBD1, 5 bases. Trimming left V 4 bases short and J 1 base short, with 13 bases between. The germline CDR1 and CDR2 sequences are MNHEY and SVGAGI. The CDR3 spans 15 residues. The CDR3 coding sequence is TGTGCCAGCAGTTTCGGGGGGATAGGGAACACTGAAGCTTTCTTT. The encoded protein is CASSFGGIGNTEAFF.

This clonotype was detected only a few times. The chain carries TRBV12-3 or TRBV12-4 and TRBJ1-5, with unresolved D. V lost 1 base and J 1 base, leaving 8 bases between the germline ends. CDR3 length: 15 amino acids. CDR3 residues: CASSLGGGSNQPQHF. In nucleotides, the CDR3 is TGTGCCAGCAGTTTAGGGGGAGGCAGCAATCAGCCCCAGCATTTT.

V usage is TRBV4-2 and J usage is TRBJ2-3; 10 bases are a match to TRBD2. The CDR3 totals 14 residues. Trimming cost V 4 bases and J 4 bases; bases outside gene matches: 2. CDR1 LGHNA and CDR2 YNFKEQ come from the germline V gene. The CDR3 nucleotides are TGTGCCAGCAGCCCTAGCGGGAGCCCAGATACGCAGTATTTT. Residues: CASSPSGSPDTQYF.

J is TRBJ2-1 and V is TRBV12-3 or TRBV12-4; D ambiguous. V lost 2 bases, J lost 5 bases, and 7 bases lay in between. The CDR3 is 13 residues long. The CDR3: CASSLPPNNEQFF. CDR3 nucleotides: TGTGCCAGCAGTTTACCTCCCAACAATGAGCAGTTCTTC.